Listed here are 14 T cell receptor beta chains from one sample, sequenced in a study of a mutant IDH1 vaccine in newly diagnosed glioma. Specified time point: week 11, during vaccination. In the vaccine, a single dose held 300 ug of the mutant IDH1 20-mer peptide, along with topical imiquimod. Antigens for these TCRs are unknown. The method was immunoSEQ multiplex PCR; TCRdb's version includes in-frame clones alone and lacks a portion of them. Of tens of thousands of clones detected, roughly 83% appear once; the ten largest clones hold about 9.4%. Material: PBMCs, obtained from a glioma patient whose treatment included an IDH1 peptide vaccine. The receptors shown here come from a woman aged 45 to 65 with glioma.

The J gene is TRBJ2-7, the V gene TRBV28; TRBD2 is a possible D gene (6 bases). Germline lookup yields CDR1 MDHEN and CDR2 SYDVKM. Trimming shortened V by 1 base and J by 5 bases, and 12 bases separated the two germline ends. The CDR3 extends over 14 amino acids. DNA for the CDR3: TGTGCCAGCAGTTTATATTCGGGGGAGAACGAGCAGTACTTC. Translated, it gives CASSLYSGENEQYF. Variable domain in full (rest from reference TRBV28 and TRBJ2-7): DVKVTQSSRYLVKRTGEKVFLECVQDMDHENMFWYRQDPGLGLRLIYFSYDVKMKEKGDIPEGYSVSREKKERFSLILESASTNQTSMYLCASSLYSGENEQYFGPGTRLTVT.

V is TRBV9 and J is TRBJ1-6, with TRBD1 as a possible D gene (5 bases). CDR1 is SGDLS, CDR2 YYNGEE, per germline. The CDR3 extends over 15 amino acids. The ends were cut back, 0 bases at V and 7 bases at J, with 11 bases in the middle. CDR3 sequence (DNA): TGTGCCAGCAGCGTAGGGGGACGGCAGAATTCACCCCTCCACTTT. Translation: CASSVGGRQNSPLHF.

This chain joins TRBV14 and TRBJ2-7; TRBD1 might be the D (7 bases). The V gene's germline CDR1 is SGHDN and CDR2 FVKESK. The length of the CDR3 is 16 residues. V was clipped by 4 bases and J by 5 bases, with 21 bases between them. CDR3: CASSPWRDSIADEQYF. For the CDR3, the DNA is TGTGCCAGCAGCCCCTGGCGGGACAGCATAGCGGACGAGCAGTACTTC.

The chain couples TRBV28 to TRBJ1-4; D is uncertain. CDR1 is MDHEN and CDR2 is SYDVKM in the germline V gene. The CDR3 has 16 amino acids. The ends were cut back, 5 bases at V and 0 bases at J, with 13 bases in the middle. CDR3 amino acids: CASSSARYATNEKLFF. The CDR3 nucleotides are TGTGCCAGCAGTAGCGCTCGATACGCAACTAATGAAAAACTGTTTTTT.

The chain combines TRBV5-4 with TRBJ2-3, with TRBD2 identical over 8 bases. CDR3 length: 15 amino acids. After removal of 5 bases from V and 8 bases from J, the junction contained 13 bases not matched to a gene. In germline, CDR1 is SGHNT, CDR2 YYREEE (reference sequence). DNA for the CDR3: TGTGCCAGCAGTCTTCGGAGCGCGGGGGGCGTTACGCAGTATTTT. This translates into CASSLRSAGGVTQYF.

This rearrangement joins TRBV4-3 to TRBJ2-3; D possibly matches TRBD1 or TRBD2 (5 bases each). Germline CDR1 reads LGHNA; CDR2 reads YSLEER. With 1 base removed from V and 3 bases from J, the gap between germline ends came to 14 bases. The CDR3 is 16 amino acids. CDR3 bases: TGCGCCAGCAGCCAAGTATTCTCGAGGGGAACAGATACGCAGTATTTT. Translated: CASSQVFSRGTDTQYF.

This rearrangement joins TRBV28 to TRBJ1-4; the D is unclear. V lost 2 bases and J lost 0, with 13 bases in between. The V gene's germline CDR1 is MDHEN and CDR2 SYDVKM. There are 17 residues in the CDR3. The CDR3 sequence: CASSLPRSYATNEKLFF. The CDR3 DNA is TGTGCCAGCAGTTTACCCAGAAGTTATGCAACTAATGAAAAACTGTTTTTT.

The J gene is TRBJ2-7, the V gene TRBV7-8; the match to TRBD2 covers 7 bases. Per germline, CDR1 SGHVS and CDR2 FQNEAQ. V lost 6 bases, J lost 0 bases, and 5 bases stayed unmatched. This CDR3 region has 14 residues. CDR3 loop: CASSPAGSSYEQYF. The CDR3, as DNA: TGTGCCAGCAGTCCAGCGGGGTCCTCCTACGAGCAGTACTTC.

The rearrangement links TRBV5-6 to TRBJ2-1, with 9 bases aligning to TRBD2. The CDR3 is made up of 16 amino acids. Germline V lookup: CDR1 SGHDT, CDR2 YYEEEE. V gave up 1 base and J gave up 6 bases; unmatched junction bases: 8. CDR3 sequence: CASSLKTTSGLNEQFF. In DNA form, the CDR3 reads TGTGCCAGCAGCTTGAAGACGACTAGCGGCCTCAATGAGCAGTTCTTC.

The table lists this clone with a few counts. The V gene is TRBV7-3, the J gene TRBJ2-7; no reliable D call. This CDR3 has 12 amino acids. Looked up from germline, CDR1 is SGHTA and CDR2 is FQGTGA. Trimming stripped 2 bases from V and 6 bases from J, with 8 bases between. CDR3 bases: TGTGCCAGCAGCTTATGGGGTCGCGAGCAGTACTTC. It specifies CASSLWGREQYF.

This sequence joins TRBV27 and TRBJ2-7, with D possibly TRBD2 on 6 matching bases. Germline V CDR1 and CDR2: MNHEY, SMNVEV (reference sequence). This CDR3 is 15 amino acids long. The V gene lost 4 bases and the J gene lost 4 bases, with 17 bases spanning the gap. The CDR3 sequence: CASSSPRRGRYEQYF. The CDR3 region has the DNA TGTGCCAGCAGTTCTCCCCGGCGGGGCCGATACGAGCAGTACTTC.

The J gene is TRBJ2-5, the V gene TRBV5-4; the D is unclear. The CDR3 contains 14 residues. Germline V gene lookup returns CDR1 SGHNT and CDR2 YYREEE (reference sequence). With 3 bases removed from V and 3 bases from J, the gap between germline ends came to 12 bases. Here the CDR3 reads CASSSWGEEETQYF. DNA of the CDR3: TGTGCCAGCAGCTCATGGGGTGAAGAAGAGACCCAGTACTTC.

The chain uses TRBV7-2 and TRBJ2-2; maybe TRBD1 (6 bases). Germline CDR1 is SGHTA and CDR2 is FQGNSA. The CDR3 has 14 residues. V shed 3 bases and J shed 3 bases, with 8 bases lying between them. In DNA, the CDR3 is TGTGCCAGCAGCTTCGACAGGTACACCGGGGAGCTGTTTTTT. Its translation: CASSFDRYTGELFF.

V gene TRBV15 combines with J gene TRBJ1-1; D call uncertain. This CDR3 region has 14 residues. V was trimmed by 5 bases and J by 8 bases, leaving 18 bases between them. Per the germline V gene, CDR1 is LNHNV and CDR2 is YYDKDF (reference sequence). CDR3 DNA sequence: TGTGCCACCAGCGCTAGAGGCGGAGGGCGAGAAGCTTTCTTT. Protein sequence: CATSARGGGREAFF.